Following are 29 T cell receptor beta chains from one sample sequenced in a study of vaccination and CD4 T cells after COVID-19. Sequencing of the DNA from cultured CD4+ T cells was carried out with the Oncomine TCR Beta short-read assay. TCRdb re-called the PCR reads with MiXCR, one entry per CDR3 protein. The sample has fewer than 15,000 distinct CDR3 sequences, roughly 45% seen once. Stated treatment: approximately 10-day PBMC culture with coronavirus spike peptide pools or control peptides (ViraFEST assay). These receptors' antigens are unknown. Material for sequencing was CD4+ T cells from blood, cultured in vitro. These receptors originate from a human donor who had recovered from COVID-19.

This clonotype was seen a few times. The CDR3 region is CASRKQGNTEAFF. In DNA form, the CDR3 reads TGTGCCAGCAGGAAACAGGGGAACACTGAAGCTTTCTTT. This chain joins TRBV6-1 and TRBJ1-1; a weak D match, TRBD1 (6 bases). The V gene's germline CDR1 is MNHNS and CDR2 SASEGT. Trimming removed 6 bases from V and 1 base from J, with 9 bases in between. The CDR3 is made up of 13 amino acids.

V is TRBV7-2 and J is TRBJ1-5; TRBD1 aligns across 10 bases. J gave up 0 bases and V 4 bases, and 12 bases lay outside the gene matches. Germline V CDR1 and CDR2: SGHTA, FQGNSA. This CDR3 is 19 amino acids long. CDR3 bases: TGTGCCAGCAGCTCTTCAGACAGGGGGCTTCTGTATAGCAATCAGCCCCAGCATTTT. The encoded protein is CASSSSDRGLLYSNQPQHF. The full variable domain, completed using reference TRBV7-2 and TRBJ1-5, is GAGVSQSPSNKVTEKGKDVELRCDPISGHTALYWYRQSLGQGLEFLIYFQGNSAPDKSGLPSDRFSAERTGGSVSTLTIQRTQQEDSAVYLCASSSSDRGLLYSNQPQHFGDGTRLSIL.

The V gene is TRBV20-1, the J gene TRBJ1-2; 8 bases match TRBD1. From germline, CDR1 is DFQATT and CDR2 SNEGSKA (reference sequence). The CDR3 is 13 residues long. After removal of 1 base from V and 4 bases from J, the junction contained 2 bases not matched to a gene. This chain's CDR3 is CSARGQGTYGYTF. CDR3 sequence (DNA): TGCAGTGCTAGAGGACAGGGGACCTATGGCTACACCTTC.

The chain links TRBV20-1 to TRBJ1-1, with TRBD1 identical over 7 bases. Germline values: CDR1 DFQATT, CDR2 SNEGSKA (reference sequence). With V trimmed by 3 bases and J by 5 bases, 9 bases remained unmatched. The CDR3 has 14 amino acids. The CDR3 DNA sequence: TGCAGTGCTAGGGGCGCGAGGGGGCAAACTGAAGCTTTCTTT. It is translated as CSARGARGQTEAFF.

This clonotype was counted between two and nine times. The CDR3 DNA follows: TGTGCCAGCACCGCAGGAGGAGGAAACACCATATATTTT. Protein: CASTAGGGNTIYF. The chain is built from TRBV30 and TRBJ1-3; D is unresolved. The CDR3 covers 13 residues. Trimming took off 8 bases at V and 4 bases at J, with 15 bases between the two ends. Per germline, CDR1 GTSNPN and CDR2 SVGIG (reference sequence).

This clonotype was recorded a few times. This chain links TRBV10-1 with TRBJ2-7; 8 nucleotides line up with TRBD2. The germline V gene encodes CDR1 WNHNN and CDR2 SYGVQD (reference sequence). This CDR3 contains 12 residues. Trimming at V came to 9 bases and at J to 2 bases, leaving 3 bases not matched to a gene. The CDR3 DNA sequence: TGCGCCAGTAGCGGGACCCCCTACGAGCAGTACTTC. Encoded protein: CASSGTPYEQYF.

The V call is TRBV27, the J call TRBJ2-2; 12 bases match TRBD2. The V gene end was trimmed by 4 bases and the J gene end by 1 base; junction bases not matched to a gene: 10. This CDR3 contains 19 residues. The germline gives CDR1 MNHEY, CDR2 SMNVEV (reference sequence). The CDR3 sequence: CASSSWASGRAGNTGELFF. CDR3 sequence (DNA): TGTGCCAGCAGTTCCTGGGCTAGCGGGAGGGCCGGGAACACCGGGGAGCTGTTTTTT.

This clonotype was detected only a few times. The chain couples TRBV2 to TRBJ1-5; 7 nucleotides agree with TRBD1. CDR1 and CDR2 from the germline V gene are SNHLY and FYNNEI. The CDR3 is 14 amino acids. Germline trimming cut 3 bases from V and 4 bases from J; bases unmatched to any gene: 3. Written as DNA, the CDR3 is TGTGCCAGCAGTGATGTCAGGGGGAATCAGCCCCAGCATTTT. Translated: CASSDVRGNQPQHF.

The rearrangement links TRBV21-1 to TRBJ2-2; the D call of TRBD2 is as the table states it, not checked on the DNA. TRBV21-1 is labeled a pseudogene. The CDR3 has 16 residues. The CDR3 bases are TGTGCCAGCAGCCCCCCGCTAGGCACGAACACCGGGGAGCTGTTTTTT. Translation: CASSPPLGTNTGELFF.

The rearrangement joins TRBV7-3 to TRBJ2-2; D is unclear. The V gene's germline CDR1 is SGHTA and CDR2 FQGTGA. This CDR3 contains 16 residues. The V end lost 6 bases, the J end lost 6 bases, and 20 bases lay between the germline ends. The CDR3, as DNA: TGTGCCAGCAGGTCACTACGGACCGGTAGATCCGGGGAGCTGTTTTTT. It specifies CASRSLRTGRSGELFF.

In this sample, this clonotype turned up a few times. V usage is TRBV6-2 or TRBV6-3 and J usage is TRBJ1-2; TRBD1 aligns across 7 bases. Germline V gene lookup returns CDR1 MNHEY and CDR2 SVGEGT. The CDR3 runs 15 residues. V trimming: 0 bases; J trimming: 5 bases; junction bases outside the gene matches: 6. In DNA, the CDR3 is TGTGCCAGCAGTTACTCACCGGACAGGATATATGGCTACACCTTC. Translation gives CASSYSPDRIYGYTF.

The chain employs TRBV20-1 and TRBJ2-5; D call uncertain. Germline CDR1 and CDR2: DFQATT and SNEGSKA (reference sequence). CDR3 length: 11 amino acids. Written as DNA, the CDR3 is TGCATGGGTTGGACCCAAGAGACCCAGTACTTC. Its protein product is CMGWTQETQYF.

The chain is built from TRBV19 and TRBJ2-1; D is unclear. V gave up 5 bases and J gave up 9 bases, with 20 bases separating them. From germline, CDR1 is LNHDA and CDR2 SQIVND (reference sequence). This CDR3 comprises 15 residues. The CDR3 DNA sequence: TGTGCCAGTAGTCCCCTCGGCGGTTCCTTGGTTGAGCAGTTCTTC. Translation: CASSPLGGSLVEQFF.

This sequence joins TRBV9 and TRBJ1-5; 7 nucleotides line up with TRBD1. Germline lookup yields CDR1 SGDLS and CDR2 YYNGEE. This CDR3 has 15 residues. The J segment lost 9 bases and the V segment lost 0 bases, leaving 9 bases of the junction unmatched. The CDR3 nucleotides read TGTGCCAGCAGCGTAGACGGACAGAGACAGGGGCCCCAGCATTTT. This sequence encodes CASSVDGQRQGPQHF.

The V call is TRBV20-1, the J call TRBJ1-1; D possibly corresponds to TRBD1 (5 bases). Trimming cost V 5 bases and J 6 bases, with 13 bases left between them. Germline assignment: CDR1 DFQATT and CDR2 SNEGSKA (reference sequence). CDR3 length: 12 residues. This CDR3 reads CSAPRGVAEAFF. Written as DNA, the CDR3 is TGCAGTGCTCCCCGGGGGGTGGCTGAAGCTTTCTTT.

This clonotype was seen only a few times. The chain combines TRBV7-3 with TRBJ1-2, with 7 bases identical to TRBD1. Germline trimming cut 5 bases from V and 8 bases from J; bases unmatched to any gene: 8. The CDR3 has 13 amino acids. Germline CDR1 and CDR2: SGHTA and FQGTGA. CDR3 sequence: CASSGTGEGGYTF. In DNA, the CDR3 is TGTGCCAGCAGCGGCACAGGGGAGGGCGGCTACACCTTC.

The chain joins TRBV20-1 to TRBJ2-3; D possibly corresponds to TRBD1 (7 bases). V lost 6 bases to trimming and J lost 6 bases, with 16 bases between them. The CDR3 covers 13 residues. In germline, CDR1 is DFQATT, CDR2 SNEGSKA (reference sequence). CDR3 DNA: TGCAGTGCCGTTGGACAGGAGGGGGATACGCAGTATTTT. Translating it yields CSAVGQEGDTQYF.

The V and J genes are TRBV28 and TRBJ1-6; D might be TRBD1 (6 bases). The CDR3 consists of 15 residues. Between the trimmed V and J ends, which lost 2 bases and 7 bases, there was a span of 12 bases. Germline V CDR1 and CDR2: MDHEN, SYDVKM. DNA for the CDR3: TGTGCCAGCAGTTTACTCAGGGGAGGGAATTCACCCCTCCACTTT. Its translation is CASSLLRGGNSPLHF.

This clonotype was seen a few times. V is TRBV6-1 and J is TRBJ1-2; 8 nucleotides align to TRBD1. The junction had 12 bases not matched to a gene; V was cut back by 8 bases and J by 4 bases. The CDR3 has 15 residues. Germline V lookup: CDR1 MNHNS, CDR2 SASEGT. The DNA of the CDR3 is TGTGCCAGCTGGACGGCAGGGGGCTACTTCTATGGCTACACCTTC. Encoded protein: CASWTAGGYFYGYTF.

The gene calls are TRBV7-8 and TRBJ2-7; D is tentatively TRBD1 or TRBD2 (5 bases each). Trimming pared 1 base from V and 5 bases from J, leaving 15 bases between. Germline loops: CDR1 SGHVS, CDR2 FQNEAQ. This CDR3 has 15 residues. CDR3 nucleotides: TGTGCCAGCAGCTTAGGTGGGACCCAGGCTCACGAGCAGTACTTC. This encodes CASSLGGTQAHEQYF.

The chain employs TRBV25-1 and TRBJ1-2; D gene uncertain. The CDR3 consists of 11 residues. Looked up from germline, CDR1 is MGHDK and CDR2 is SYGVNS. Trimming stripped 8 bases from V and 2 bases from J, with 6 bases between. Here the CDR3 reads CASEHNYGYTF. The CDR3 nucleotides are TGTGCCAGCGAGCACAACTATGGCTACACCTTC.

V gene TRBV20-1 combines with J gene TRBJ2-5; D might be TRBD2 (6 bases). CDR1 and CDR2 (germline): DFQATT, SNEGSKA (reference sequence). The CDR3 contains 13 residues. The V gene lost 6 bases and the J gene lost 4 bases, with 15 bases spanning the gap. CDR3 DNA: TGCAGTGCCGGGGAGGTTGGCGTAGAGACCCAGTACTTC. Translation gives CSAGEVGVETQYF.

V is TRBV28 and J is TRBJ1-2, with 7 bases lining up with TRBD1. Unmatched junction bases numbered 6, after V lost 7 bases and J lost 4 bases. There are 13 residues in the CDR3. The germline CDR1 and CDR2 sequences are MDHEN and SYDVKM. As DNA, the CDR3 is TGTGCCAGCACCTCGGGACAGTCCTATGGCTACACCTTC. This translates into CASTSGQSYGYTF.

This chain uses TRBV10-1 with TRBJ1-6, with 7 nucleotides matching TRBD1. V shed 5 bases and J 10 bases; nucleotides not matched to a gene: 8. The germline V gene encodes CDR1 WNHNN and CDR2 SYGVQD (reference sequence). The CDR3 extends over 14 amino acids. The CDR3 spells CASSPQGMRSPLHF. The CDR3 DNA is TGCGCCAGCAGTCCACAGGGGATGAGGTCACCCCTCCACTTT.

This clonotype qualifies as large (0.1 to 1%). The chain uses TRBV6-1 and TRBJ2-5, with TRBD1 identical over 7 bases. Germline V gene sequence: CDR1 MNHNS, CDR2 SASEGT. J lost 3 bases, V lost 6 bases, and 4 bases had no gene match. CDR3 length equals 13 residues. CDR3 bases: TGTGCCAGCAGCCACAGGGGTGAAGAGACCCAGTACTTC. It is translated as CASSHRGEETQYF.

This clonotype was recorded a few times. V is TRBV30 and J is TRBJ2-5; 7 bases are a match to TRBD1. The length of the CDR3 is 13 residues. Germline V gene lookup returns CDR1 GTSNPN and CDR2 SVGIG (reference sequence). The J segment lost 4 bases and the V segment lost 1 base, leaving 3 bases of the junction unmatched. CDR3 nucleotides: TGTGCCTGGAGTGCGGGACAGCCAGAGACCCAGTACTTC. Protein sequence: CAWSAGQPETQYF.

This clonotype has a handful of counts. The chain is built from TRBV10-2 and TRBJ2-5; D gene ambiguous. V was cut by 8 bases and J by 1 base, with 14 bases left in between. The CDR3 is made up of 14 amino acids. Germline values: CDR1 WSHSY, CDR2 SAAADI. CDR3 residues: CASSFSLTQETQYF. For the CDR3, the DNA is TGCGCCAGCTCCTTCAGTTTAACCCAAGAGACCCAGTACTTC.

This clonotype has just a few counts. The rearrangement joins TRBV6-4 to TRBJ1-1, with D unclear. The V and J ends lost 4 bases and 1 base respectively, with 13 bases between them. Looked up from germline, CDR1 is MRHNA and CDR2 is SNTAGT. This CDR3 spans 15 amino acids. The CDR3, as DNA: TGTGCCAGCAGTGCCCACTATAGTAGGAACACTGAAGCTTTCTTT. It is translated as CASSAHYSRNTEAFF.

The genes are TRBV10-3 and TRBJ2-7; D is ambiguous. Germline CDR1 reads ENHRY; CDR2 reads SYGVKD. The CDR3 has 15 residues. Trimming took off 8 bases at V and 0 bases at J, with 17 bases between the two ends. In nucleotides, the CDR3 is TGTGCCATCGGGCCCCCGATCCAAAGCTCCTACGAGCAGTACTTC. Its protein is CAIGPPIQSSYEQYF.